This entry lists 29 T cell receptor beta chains sequenced from one sample in a study of response to subunit inactivated influenza vaccine. TCRdb ran MiXCR on the RT-PCR reads and lists one entry per CDR3 protein. The sample has about 830,000 distinct CDR3 sequences, 15% to 20% seen once. This specimen consisted of PBMCs from blood, obtained roughly 5 days after vaccination. These receptors all stem from a man aged 45-60 years who received an inactivated influenza vaccine.

The rearrangement links TRBV9 to TRBJ2-3, with TRBD2 matching 7 bases. This CDR3 is 15 amino acids long. Germline trimming cut 5 bases from V and 2 bases from J; bases unmatched to any gene: 8. CDR1 SGDLS and CDR2 YYNGEE come from the germline V gene. This CDR3 is CASRQMGGYTDTQYF. DNA of the CDR3: TGTGCCAGCAGGCAGATGGGGGGGTACACAGATACGCAGTATTTT.

The chain is built from TRBV28 and TRBJ1-1, with 9 positions matching TRBD1. The CDR3 length is 16 residues. The V gene's germline CDR1 is MDHEN and CDR2 SYDVKM. The V and J ends lost 4 bases and 4 bases, in that order; junction bases with no gene match: 10. The CDR3 sequence: CASSSVPGQGGTEAFF. In DNA form, the CDR3 reads TGTGCCAGCAGTTCCGTCCCGGGACAGGGAGGCACTGAAGCTTTCTTT.

This clonotype was seen a few times. This chain joins TRBV5-5 and TRBJ1-5; D is undetermined. With 3 bases removed from V and 0 bases from J, the gap between germline ends came to 7 bases. CDR3 length equals 14 residues. Germline CDR1 SGHKS, CDR2 YYEKEE (reference sequence). CDR3 nucleotide sequence: TGTGCCAGCAGCTGGGCAGATAGCAATCAGCCCCAGCATTTT. Its translation: CASSWADSNQPQHF.

The chain uses TRBV4-2 and TRBJ2-5, with a weak D call TRBD1 (5 bases). Germline loops: CDR1 LGHNA, CDR2 YNFKEQ. V was shortened by 0 bases and J by 5 bases, with 10 bases between the two germline ends. CDR3 length: 14 residues. CDR3 coding DNA: TGTGCCAGCAGCCAAGATTCAGGGTCCGAGACCCAGTACTTC. Its translation: CASSQDSGSETQYF.

The genes are TRBV7-9 and TRBJ2-7; TRBD2 might be the D (6 bases). This CDR3 comprises 15 residues. Germline assignment: CDR1 SEHNR and CDR2 FQNEAQ (reference sequence). V gave up 4 bases and J gave up 3 bases, with 16 bases separating them. The DNA of the CDR3 is TGTGCCAGCAGCTGGGAGGCAGAAAGTATCTACGAGCAGTACTTC. It translates to CASSWEAESIYEQYF.

This clonotype has only a few counts. The rearrangement uses TRBV7-6 and TRBJ2-3, with D possibly TRBD2 on 5 matching bases. Per the germline V gene, CDR1 is SGHVS and CDR2 is FNYEAQ. The CDR3 extends over 11 amino acids. With 5 bases removed from V and 11 bases from J, the gap between germline ends came to 11 bases. The CDR3 loop reads CASSHGAGQYF. CDR3 bases: TGTGCCAGCAGCCACGGTGCGGGGCAGTATTTT.

This clonotype came up a few times. The rearrangement links TRBV4-3 to TRBJ2-1; 9 nucleotides agree with TRBD2. V lost 6 bases and J lost 8; bases outside the gene matches: 8. CDR1 and CDR2 (germline): LGHNA, YSLEER. The CDR3 is 14 amino acids. The CDR3 is CASSHSGSQYEQFF. The CDR3 nucleotides are TGCGCCAGCAGTCATAGCGGGAGTCAGTATGAGCAGTTCTTC.

Only a few counts were recorded for this clonotype. The rearrangement uses TRBV12-3 or TRBV12-4 and TRBJ1-5; D gene unclear. Trimming took 3 bases from V and 7 from J, leaving 10 bases between them. The CDR3 consists of 13 residues. CDR3 sequence (DNA): TGTGCCAGCAGTTTGGTCAATCGCCAGCCCCAGCATTTT. The encoded protein is CASSLVNRQPQHF.

The rearrangement uses TRBV7-2 and TRBJ2-1; 15 bases line up with TRBD2. The V and J ends lost 5 bases and 10 bases, in that order; junction bases with no gene match: 9. Germline V gene lookup returns CDR1 SGHTA and CDR2 FQGNSA. The CDR3 extends over 16 amino acids. The CDR3, as DNA: TGTGCCAGCAGCCCCGCAGGACTAGCGGGGGGGCTGGAGCAGTTCTTC. Translating it yields CASSPAGLAGGLEQFF.

A few counts support this clonotype. The rearrangement uses TRBV12-3 or TRBV12-4 and TRBJ2-1; D gene ambiguous. V lost 3 bases, J lost 10 bases, and 13 bases lay in between. The CDR3 extends over 13 amino acids. This chain's CDR3 is CASSLATAGEQFF. The CDR3 DNA reads TGTGCCAGCAGTTTGGCCACTGCAGGAGAGCAGTTCTTC.

This clonotype was recorded many times. The V and J genes are TRBV12-3 or TRBV12-4 and TRBJ2-7; tentative D call: TRBD1 (5 bases). The CDR3 has 14 amino acids. Trimming left V 4 bases short and J 2 bases short, with 12 bases between. CDR3 nucleotides: TGTGCCAGCAGTTCCCAGGGTGTGACCTACGAGCAGTACTTC. Its protein is CASSSQGVTYEQYF.

The chain recombines TRBV24-1 with TRBJ2-1, with TRBD2 matching 8 bases. CDR3 size: 15 residues. J was trimmed by 5 bases and V by 2 bases; bases with no gene match: 4. The germline CDR1 and CDR2 sequences are KGHDR and SFDVKD. CDR3 protein: CATSDSGGGNNEQFF. CDR3 DNA sequence: TGTGCCACCAGTGATTCGGGGGGGGGGAACAATGAGCAGTTCTTC.

This clonotype came up a few times. V gene TRBV7-9 combines with J gene TRBJ1-1, with D perhaps TRBD1 (6 bases). Trimming cost V 1 base and J 3 bases, with 12 bases left between them. This CDR3 region has 15 residues. Germline lookup yields CDR1 SEHNR and CDR2 FQNEAQ (reference sequence). CDR3 in amino acids: CASSLDGGAYTEAFF. The CDR3, as DNA: TGTGCCAGCAGCTTAGATGGGGGCGCGTACACTGAAGCTTTCTTT. Filled out from reference TRBV7-9 and TRBJ1-1, the complete variable domain reads DTGVSQNPRHKITKRGQNVTFRCDPISEHNRLYWYRQTLGQGPEFLTYFQNEAQLEKSRLLSDRFSAERPKGSFSTLEIQRTEQGDSAMYLCASSLDGGAYTEAFFGQGTRLTVV.

This chain joins TRBV7-2 and TRBJ1-5; TRBD1 agrees at 10 bases. The germline CDR1 and CDR2 sequences are SGHTA and FQGNSA. Trimming removed 3 bases from V and 3 bases from J; junction bases left unmatched: 5. There are 16 residues in the CDR3. CDR3 nucleotides: TGTGCCAGCAGCTTGGGGACAGGGGCTCCCAATCAGCCCCAGCATTTT. Its translation: CASSLGTGAPNQPQHF.

J is TRBJ2-1 and V is TRBV6-2 or TRBV6-3; no clear D gene. Germline CDR1 and CDR2: MNHEY and SVGEGT. V was pared by 6 bases and J by 8 bases, with 5 bases between. This CDR3 spans 10 amino acids. CDR3 in DNA: TGTGCCAGCAGCCGGCATGAGCAGTTCTTC. The encoded protein is CASSRHEQFF.

In its sample, this clonotype was seen a few times. The chain combines TRBV20-1 with TRBJ2-7; 8 positions agree with TRBD2. The V and J ends lost 3 bases and 0 bases, in that order; junction bases with no gene match: 7. Germline CDR1 reads DFQATT; CDR2 reads SNEGSKA (reference sequence). This CDR3 is built from 15 residues. The CDR3 here is CSASDPGGSSYEQYF. CDR3 in DNA: TGCAGTGCTAGTGACCCGGGGGGGAGCTCCTACGAGCAGTACTTC.

The rearrangement links TRBV20-1 to TRBJ2-1; no definite D call. Germline CDR1 DFQATT, CDR2 SNEGSKA (reference sequence). CDR3 length equals 12 residues. The V end lost 3 bases, the J end lost 7 bases, and 10 bases lay between the germline ends. The CDR3 region is CSARPWGNEQFF. The CDR3 DNA reads TGCAGTGCTAGGCCGTGGGGTAATGAGCAGTTCTTC.

The V call is TRBV6-2 or TRBV6-3, the J call TRBJ2-1; 8 positions agree with TRBD2. CDR1 and CDR2 (germline): MNHEY, SVGEGT. The CDR3 covers 15 residues. With V trimmed by 6 bases and J by 3 bases, 7 bases remained unmatched. The CDR3: CASRVAGGNYNEQFF. CDR3 in DNA: TGTGCCAGCAGGGTGGCGGGAGGTAACTACAATGAGCAGTTCTTC.

The V gene is TRBV4-3, the J gene TRBJ2-3; 11 nucleotides match TRBD1. The CDR3 has 18 amino acids. Germline lookup yields CDR1 LGHNA and CDR2 YSLEER. Trimming cost V 1 base and J 4 bases; bases outside gene matches: 10. CDR3 amino acids: CASSQVHLRDRGSDTQYF. In nucleotides, the CDR3 is TGCGCCAGCAGCCAAGTCCATCTCCGGGACAGGGGGTCAGATACGCAGTATTTT.

The rearrangement links TRBV18 to TRBJ2-5, with D hard to call. The CDR3 covers 14 residues. In germline, CDR1 is KGHSH, CDR2 LQKENI. V lost 3 bases and J 7 bases, leaving 15 bases between the germline ends. The CDR3 DNA reads as TGTGCCAGCTCACCGTTTCGGTGGAATCCGACCCAGTACTTC. This encodes CASSPFRWNPTQYF.

This clonotype was recorded a few times. The V gene is TRBV4-1, the J gene TRBJ2-3; no reliable D call. Trimming cost V 3 bases and J 4 bases, with 26 bases left between them. The germline V gene encodes CDR1 MGHRA and CDR2 YSYEKL. The length of the CDR3 is 19 residues. CDR3 sequence (DNA): TGCGCCAGCAGCCAGACGGTTTCTCGGGTGTCTCGAGAGGCAGATACGCAGTATTTT. It is translated as CASSQTVSRVSREADTQYF.

The chain couples TRBV24-1 to TRBJ2-7; tentative D call: TRBD2 (5 bases). Trimming stripped 8 bases from V and 0 bases from J, with 19 bases between. In germline, CDR1 is KGHDR, CDR2 SFDVKD. The CDR3 has 16 amino acids. The CDR3 DNA reads TGTGCCACCACGAGGAGGAATGACCCTCTCTCCTACGAGCAGTACTTC. This sequence encodes CATTRRNDPLSYEQYF.

The V gene is TRBV24-1, the J gene TRBJ1-4; the D gene is possibly TRBD1 (5 bases). Germline CDR1 KGHDR, CDR2 SFDVKD. The V end lost 4 bases, the J end lost 3 bases, and 8 bases lay between the germline ends. The CDR3 contains 14 residues. CDR3 nucleotide sequence: TGTGCCACCAGTGAGGGGACGGCTAATGAAAAACTGTTTTTT. Translation: CATSEGTANEKLFF.

This clonotype has more than one count but fewer than ten. V is TRBV7-6 and J is TRBJ1-1; D not resolved. Germline V gives CDR1 SGHVS, CDR2 FNYEAQ. The CDR3 consists of 15 residues. Trimming left V 1 base short and J 1 base short, with 10 bases between. Here the CDR3 DNA reads TGTGCCAGCAGCTTAGGCCCAACATCGAACACTGAAGCTTTCTTT. Protein product: CASSLGPTSNTEAFF.

This clonotype was seen a handful of times. The chain has TRBV7-2 and TRBJ1-5, with 10 positions matching TRBD1. V trimming: 1 base; J trimming: 5 bases; junction bases outside the gene matches: 5. Germline V lookup: CDR1 SGHTA, CDR2 FQGNSA. The CDR3 is made up of 16 amino acids. The CDR3 loop is CASSLGGGQGYQPQHF. In DNA, the CDR3 is TGTGCCAGCAGCTTAGGGGGGGGACAGGGGTATCAGCCCCAGCATTTT.

J is TRBJ2-7 and V is TRBV10-3, with TRBD2 identical over 15 bases. The CDR3 contains 15 residues. Germline V gives CDR1 ENHRY, CDR2 SYGVKD. The J segment lost 1 base and the V segment lost 6 bases, leaving 1 base of the junction unmatched. The CDR3 DNA reads TGTGCCATCAGGGGACTAGCGGGAGGATCCTACGAGCAGTACTTC. This encodes CAIRGLAGGSYEQYF.

The rearrangement links TRBV6-2 or TRBV6-3 to TRBJ1-1; 8 bases are shared with TRBD1. This CDR3 has 14 amino acids. V lost 2 bases to trimming and J lost 5 bases; unmatched junction nucleotides: 4. CDR1 is MNHEY and CDR2 is SVGEGT in the germline V gene. The CDR3 spells CASSYQGARTEAFF. CDR3 in DNA: TGTGCCAGCAGTTACCAGGGGGCGCGGACTGAAGCTTTCTTT.

The gene calls are TRBV4-2 and TRBJ2-1; a possible D gene is TRBD1 (6 bases). CDR3 size: 17 residues. Trimming took 3 bases from V and 7 from J, leaving 22 bases between them. CDR1 is LGHNA, CDR2 YNFKEQ, per germline. CDR3 DNA: TGTGCCAGCAGCCAGGGAAACCCATTACAGGGAAGTAATGAGCAGTTCTTC. Translating gives CASSQGNPLQGSNEQFF.

For the CDR3, the DNA is TGTGCCAGCAGCTCCCTCGAGAGGGGTCGGGAAGAGACCCAGTACTTC. This codes for CASSSLERGREETQYF. V gene TRBV12-3 or TRBV12-4 combines with J gene TRBJ2-5; D may be TRBD1 or TRBD2 (5 bases each). V lost 6 bases and J 3 bases, leaving 20 bases between the germline ends. The CDR3 runs to 16 residues.